This TCR beta chain was captured in a study of cytomegalovirus exposure and HLA in healthy donors. Trimming removed 2 bases from V and 6 bases from J; junction bases left unmatched: 10. Germline V CDR1 and CDR2: MNHNS, SASEGT. The CDR3 is 15 amino acids. The primer mix had 60 Vbeta and 13 Jbeta primers. Per the original data handling: A later analysis counted around 74 million unique TCR beta chains, some 10 million shared. Sequencing used immunoSEQ multiplex PCR; TCRdb keeps in-frame clones, though not all of them. The V and J calls and clone size are taken from that table; D and trimming were inferred from the DNA. The table lists more than 95,000 clones, 64% of them singletons.

The TCR was taken from a man in his 60s in good health and CMV-seronegative. The sample taken for sequencing was PBMCs. The J gene is TRBJ2-7, the V gene TRBV6-1; 7 nucleotides line up with TRBD1. The CDR3 loop is CASSELDRARGEQYF. The CDR3 region has the DNA TGTGCCAGCAGTGAACTCGACAGGGCCCGCGGCGAGCAGTACTTC.